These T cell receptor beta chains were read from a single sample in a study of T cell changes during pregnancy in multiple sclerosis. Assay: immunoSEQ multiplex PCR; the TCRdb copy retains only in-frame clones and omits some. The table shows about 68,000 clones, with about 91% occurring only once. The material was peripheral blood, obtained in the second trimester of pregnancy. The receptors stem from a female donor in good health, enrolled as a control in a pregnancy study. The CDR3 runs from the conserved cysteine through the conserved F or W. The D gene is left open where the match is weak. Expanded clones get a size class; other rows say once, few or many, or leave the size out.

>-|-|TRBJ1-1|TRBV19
TGTGCCAGTAGTCTGCCCTGGGCAGGTTTCAACACTGAAGCTTTCTTT
CASSLPWAGFNTEAFF
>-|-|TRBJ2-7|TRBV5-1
TGCGCCAGCAGCTTGGATGCAGCTAGCTCCTACGAGCAGTACTTC
CASSLDAASSYEQYF
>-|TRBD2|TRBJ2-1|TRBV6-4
TGTGCCAGCAGTGAGTCCAGCGGGGGGGTCCATGAGCAGTTCTTC
CASSESSGGVHEQFF
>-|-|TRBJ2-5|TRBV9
TGTGCCAGCAGCGCACCTAACCAGGGGCTTAAACAGCGGGGACCCCAAGAGACCCAGTACTTC
CASSAPNQGLKQRGPQETQYF
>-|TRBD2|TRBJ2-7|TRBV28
TGTGCCAGCAGTACAAGCGGGAGTCTCTACGAGCAGTACTTC
CASSTSGSLYEQYF
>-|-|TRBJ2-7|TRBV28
TGTGCCAGCAATCCCGGGACACCGTACTACGAGCAGTACTTC
CASNPGTPYYEQYF
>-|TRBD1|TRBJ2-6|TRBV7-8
TGTGCCAGCAGCCCTATAAGACAGGGCTTTGGGGCCAACGTCCTGACTTTC
CASSPIRQGFGANVLTF
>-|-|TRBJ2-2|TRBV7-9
TGTGCCAGCAGCTCGGACAGACTACTAGACACCGGGGAGCTGTTTTTT
CASSSDRLLDTGELFF
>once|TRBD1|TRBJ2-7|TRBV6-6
TGTGCCAGCAGCTTCCGGGACAGGGGACCCTACGAGCAGTACTTC
CASSFRDRGPYEQYF
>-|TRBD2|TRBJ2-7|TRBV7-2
TGTGCCAGCAGCTCCCCCCCCTCTAGCGGCTACGAGCAGTACTTC
CASSSPPSSGYEQYF
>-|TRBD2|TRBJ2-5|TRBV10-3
TGTGCCATCAGACTAGCGGGGGAAGAGACCCAGTACTTC
CAIRLAGEETQYF
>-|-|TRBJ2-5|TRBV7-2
TGTGCCAGCAGCCTACGTATCCGAGAGACCCAGTACTTC
CASSLRIRETQYF
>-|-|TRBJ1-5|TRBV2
TGTGCCAGCGGAGAGATCTCCAATCAGCCCCAGCATTTT
CASGEISNQPQHF
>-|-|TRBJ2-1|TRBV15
TGTGCCACCGGCCGGGACACCGGCTACAATGAGCAGTTCTTC
CATGRDTGYNEQFF
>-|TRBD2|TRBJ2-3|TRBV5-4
TGTGCCAGCAGCTTGGAGCCGGGAGGGCTTAGCGCAGATACGCAGTATTTT
CASSLEPGGLSADTQYF
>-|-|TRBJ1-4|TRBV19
TGTGCCAGTAGTCCACAGGGTAACGGTAATGAAAAACTGTTTTTT
CASSPQGNGNEKLFF
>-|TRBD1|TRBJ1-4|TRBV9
TGTGCCAGCAGCGCCGGGACAGTTTCTAATGAAAAACTGTTTTTT
CASSAGTVSNEKLFF
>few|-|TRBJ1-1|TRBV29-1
TGCAGCGTGTTACAGGGTCGAGGGACTGAAGCTTTCTTT
CSVLQGRGTEAFF
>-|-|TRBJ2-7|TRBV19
TGTGCCAGTAGCCCAGGGACAAGCTACTACGAGCAGTACTTC
CASSPGTSYYEQYF
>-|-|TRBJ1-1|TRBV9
TGTGCCAGCAGCGTAGGTAACAGGAACACTGAAGCTTTCTTT
CASSVGNRNTEAFF
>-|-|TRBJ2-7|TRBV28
TGTGCCAGCAGTACTCGGGCCCCAGGGTACGAGCAGTACTTC
CASSTRAPGYEQYF
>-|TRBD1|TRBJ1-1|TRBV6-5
TGTGCCAGCAGTTACGGGGGACAGACGTACACTGAAGCTTTCTTT
CASSYGGQTYTEAFF
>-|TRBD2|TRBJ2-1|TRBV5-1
TGCGCCAGCAGCTTGACTAGCGGGAGCTACAATGAGCAGTTCTTC
CASSLTSGSYNEQFF
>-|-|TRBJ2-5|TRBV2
TGTGCCAGCAGTGATCTACCCTATGGACACATATTGGGGGAGACCCAGTACTTC
CASSDLPYGHILGETQYF
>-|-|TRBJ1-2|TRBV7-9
TGTGCCAGCAGCTTTAGGGGCCCTTATGGCTACACCTTC
CASSFRGPYGYTF
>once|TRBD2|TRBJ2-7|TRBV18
TGTGCCAGCTCACCGCGGGGGGGGTCCTACGAGCAGTACTTC
CASSPRGGSYEQYF
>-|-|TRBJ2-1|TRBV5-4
TGTGCCAGCAGCAGGGACTCTAATGAGCAGTTCTTC
CASSRDSNEQFF
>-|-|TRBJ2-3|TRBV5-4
TGTGCCAGCAGCTTGTCTGGGAGCTCTAGCACAGATACGCAGTATTTT
CASSLSGSSSTDTQYF
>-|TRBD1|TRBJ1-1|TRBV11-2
TGTGCCGGTTCCGACAGGGAGAACACTGAAGCTTTCTTT
CAGSDRENTEAFF
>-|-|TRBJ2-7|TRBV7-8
TGTGCCAGCAGCTTGGCCAGGGCCCTCGAGCAGTACTTC
CASSLARALEQYF
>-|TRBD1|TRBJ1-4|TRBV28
TGTGCCAGCAGAACACCGGGACAGACGCCAAAACTGTTTTTT
CASRTPGQTPKLFF